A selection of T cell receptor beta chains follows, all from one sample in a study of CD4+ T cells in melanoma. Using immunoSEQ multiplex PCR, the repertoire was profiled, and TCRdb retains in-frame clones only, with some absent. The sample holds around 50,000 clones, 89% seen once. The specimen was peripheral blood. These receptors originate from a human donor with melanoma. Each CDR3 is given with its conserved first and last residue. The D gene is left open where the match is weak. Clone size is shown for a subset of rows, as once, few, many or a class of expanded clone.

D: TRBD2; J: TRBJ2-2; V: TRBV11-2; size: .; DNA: TGTGCCAGCAGAACCACCAGCGGGGACACCGGGGAGCTGTTTTTT; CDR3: CASRTTSGDTGELFF
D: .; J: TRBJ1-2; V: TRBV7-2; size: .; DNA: TGTGCCAGCAGCTTAGTCTTCTCTGGTTTTGGTGGCTACACCTTC; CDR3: CASSLVFSGFGGYTF
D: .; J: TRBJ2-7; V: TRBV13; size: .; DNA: TGTGCCAGCAGCGGGGTGGGGGGCTACGAGCAGTACTTC; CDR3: CASSGVGGYEQYF
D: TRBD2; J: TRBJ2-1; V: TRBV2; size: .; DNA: TGTGCCAGCAGTGTTAGCGGGGGGATTGGCGATGAGCAGTTCTTC; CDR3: CASSVSGGIGDEQFF
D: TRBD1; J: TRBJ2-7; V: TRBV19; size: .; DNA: TGTGCCAGTAGTATACGACAGGGGGCTGACTACGAGCAGTACTTC; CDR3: CASSIRQGADYEQYF
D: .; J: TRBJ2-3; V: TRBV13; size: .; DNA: TGTGCCAGCAGCTTGGGTCTGTCACTTGGGGATACGCAGTATTTT; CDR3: CASSLGLSLGDTQYF
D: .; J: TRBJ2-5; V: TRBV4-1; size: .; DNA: TGCGCCAGCAGCCAAGTCCCTAGGGCAGGGGGAGGAGAGACCCAGTACTTC; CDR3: CASSQVPRAGGGETQYF
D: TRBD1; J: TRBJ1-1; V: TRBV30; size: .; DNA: TGTGCCTGGAGCCTGGGACAGGGGGATACTGAAGCTTTCTTT; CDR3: CAWSLGQGDTEAFF
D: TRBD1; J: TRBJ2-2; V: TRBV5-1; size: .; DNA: TGCGCCAGCAGCTTGGGACAGGGGGCTAACACCGGGGAGCTGTTTTTT; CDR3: CASSLGQGANTGELFF
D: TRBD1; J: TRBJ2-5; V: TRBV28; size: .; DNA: TGTGCCAGCAGACTCCTGAGCGACAGGGGGCAAGAGACCCAGTACTTC; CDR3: CASRLLSDRGQETQYF
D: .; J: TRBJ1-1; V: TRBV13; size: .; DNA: TGTGCCAGCAGCCCCGGACATCTGAACACTGAAGCTTTCTTT; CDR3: CASSPGHLNTEAFF
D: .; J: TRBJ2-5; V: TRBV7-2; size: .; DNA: TGTGCCAGCAGCTTAGCAGGTCGGGAGACCCAGTACTTC; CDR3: CASSLAGRETQYF
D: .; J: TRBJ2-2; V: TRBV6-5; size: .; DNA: TGTGCCAGCAGTTACCTGAAGGGAACCGGGGAGCTGTTTTTT; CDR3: CASSYLKGTGELFF
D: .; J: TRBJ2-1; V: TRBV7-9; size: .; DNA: TGTGCCAGCAGCTTTTGGGATAATGAGCAGTTCTTC; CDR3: CASSFWDNEQFF
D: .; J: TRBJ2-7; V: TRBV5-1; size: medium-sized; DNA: TGCGCCAGCAGCCCCGCAGGGTCCCCTTACGAGCAGTACTTC; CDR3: CASSPAGSPYEQYF
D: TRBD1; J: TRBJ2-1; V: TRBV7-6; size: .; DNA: TGTGCCAGCAGCTTGACAGGGCGAGATGAGCAGTTCTTC; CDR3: CASSLTGRDEQFF
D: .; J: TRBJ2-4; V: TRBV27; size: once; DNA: TGTGCCAGCTCCGGGGAAGCCAAAAACATTCAGTACTTC; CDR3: CASSGEAKNIQYF
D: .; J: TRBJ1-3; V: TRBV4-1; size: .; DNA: TGCGCCAGCAGCCGTGAATTCTCTGGAAACACCATATATTTT; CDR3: CASSREFSGNTIYF
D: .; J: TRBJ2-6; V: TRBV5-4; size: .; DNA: TGTGCCAGCAGCTCTAGAAGCTCTGGGGCCAACGTCCTGACTTTC; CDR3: CASSSRSSGANVLTF
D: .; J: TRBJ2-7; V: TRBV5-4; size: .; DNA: TGTGCCAGCAGCTTGGGGGGACCGAGACAATCCTACGAGCAGTACTTC; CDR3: CASSLGGPRQSYEQYF
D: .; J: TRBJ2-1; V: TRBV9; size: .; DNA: TGTGCCAGCAGCGTAGTGGGTGGAAGGTATAATGAGCAGTTCTTC; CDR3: CASSVVGGRYNEQFF
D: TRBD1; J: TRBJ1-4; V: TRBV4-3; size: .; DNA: TGCGCCAGCAGCCAACCAACAGGGGAAGGCAGTGAAAAACTGTTTTTT; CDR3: CASSQPTGEGSEKLFF
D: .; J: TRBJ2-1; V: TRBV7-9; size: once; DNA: TGTGCCAGCAGCTTATCGAGTGATGAGCAGTTCTTC; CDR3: CASSLSSDEQFF
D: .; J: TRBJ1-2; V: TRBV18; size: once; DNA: TGTGCCAGCTCACCGGACAGTAACTATGGCTACACCTTC; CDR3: CASSPDSNYGYTF
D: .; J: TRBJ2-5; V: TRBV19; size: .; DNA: TGTGCCAGTTGCGGTACAGGCGAAGAGACCCAGTACTTC; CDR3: CASCGTGEETQYF
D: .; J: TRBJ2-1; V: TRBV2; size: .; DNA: TGTGCCACCGGGGTTGGGAATGAGCAGTTCTTC; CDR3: CATGVGNEQFF
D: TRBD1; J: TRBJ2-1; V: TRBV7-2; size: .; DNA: TGTGCCAGCAGCAAACGGACAGGGGGCGTGGGGACCAATGAGCAGTTCTTC; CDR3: CASSKRTGGVGTNEQFF
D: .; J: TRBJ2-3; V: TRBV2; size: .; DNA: TGTGCCAGCAGTGAAAGTCCCCAGACAGATACGCAGTATTTT; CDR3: CASSESPQTDTQYF
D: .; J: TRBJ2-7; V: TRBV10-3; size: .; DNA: TGTGCCATCAGTGGAGGAGATAGTTACGAGCAGTACTTC; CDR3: CAISGGDSYEQYF
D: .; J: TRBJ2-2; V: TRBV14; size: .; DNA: TGTGCCAGCATCTCGAACACCGGGGAGCTGTTTTTT; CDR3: CASISNTGELFF
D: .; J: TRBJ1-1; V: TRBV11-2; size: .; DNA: TGTGCCAGCAGCCCCCCTAAACCTAAGATGAACACTGAAGCTTTCTTT; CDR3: CASSPPKPKMNTEAFF
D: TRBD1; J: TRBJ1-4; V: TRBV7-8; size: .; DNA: TGTGCCAGCAGCTTAATCTACGGGACAGGCAAGGAGGGTGAAAAACTGTTTTTT; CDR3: CASSLIYGTGKEGEKLFF
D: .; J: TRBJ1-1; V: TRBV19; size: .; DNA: TGTGCCAGTAGTATAGCCCACAGGCCCACTGAAGCTTTCTTT; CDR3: CASSIAHRPTEAFF
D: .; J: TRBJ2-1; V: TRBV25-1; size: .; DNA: TGTGCCAGCAGTAACCTGGCGCGGGGAGAATACAATGAGCAGTTCTTC; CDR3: CASSNLARGEYNEQFF
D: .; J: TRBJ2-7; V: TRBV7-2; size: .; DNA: TGTGCCAGCAGCCCCGGACAGTGGAAATCCTACGAGCAGTACTTC; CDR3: CASSPGQWKSYEQYF
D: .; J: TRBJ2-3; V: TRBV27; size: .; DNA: TGTGCCAGCAGTTTAAACGGGGTCCAAGGAGATACGCAGTATTTT; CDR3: CASSLNGVQGDTQYF
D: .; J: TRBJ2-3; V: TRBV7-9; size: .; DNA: TGTGCCAGCAGCCAAATAGGAGGGGGGCGGGGAGATACGCAGTATTTT; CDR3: CASSQIGGGRGDTQYF
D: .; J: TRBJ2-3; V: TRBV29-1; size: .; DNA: TGCAGCGCCAGAGGTTGGGGGGGCTGGACAGATACGCAGTATTTT; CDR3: CSARGWGGWTDTQYF
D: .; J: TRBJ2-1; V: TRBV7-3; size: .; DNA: TGTGCCAGCAGCTTAATCAGGTCGGATGAGCAGTTCTTC; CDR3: CASSLIRSDEQFF
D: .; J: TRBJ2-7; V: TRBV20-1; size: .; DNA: TGCAGTGCTAGCCACGAGTTGGGGTACTTC; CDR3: CSASHELGYF
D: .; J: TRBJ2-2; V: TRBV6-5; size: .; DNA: TGTGCCAGCAGTACCCGCACAGCCGGGGAGCTGTTTTTT; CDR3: CASSTRTAGELFF
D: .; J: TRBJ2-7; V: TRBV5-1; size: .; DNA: TGCGCCAGCAGCATCCCGCTAGCGCCCTACGAGCAGTACTTC; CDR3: CASSIPLAPYEQYF